One sample yielded the 27 T cell receptor beta chains listed below, sequenced in a study of T cell responses to AZD1222 COVID-19 vaccine. Method: immunoSEQ multiplex PCR; TCRdb's copy keeps in-frame clones and lacks some. The sample contains about 110,000 clones, about 91% of which appear only once. The sample consisted of peripheral blood, taken 28 days after the second AZD1222 dose. These receptors all come from an adult who received the AZD1222 COVID-19 vaccine.

The CDR3 loop reads CASLFNYGYTF. Written as DNA, the CDR3 is TGTGCCAGCCTTTTTAACTATGGCTACACCTTC. V usage is TRBV6-5 and J usage is TRBJ1-2, with D hard to call. This CDR3 is built from 11 residues. Germline V gene data show CDR1 as MNHEY and CDR2 as SVGAGI. V was cut by 8 bases and J by 1 base, with 5 bases left in between.

This chain connects TRBV19 to TRBJ1-1; D is undetermined. Looked up from germline, CDR1 is LNHDA and CDR2 is SQIVND (reference sequence). V dropped 6 bases and J dropped 0 bases, with 17 bases sitting between them. CDR3 length: 16 residues. The CDR3 DNA sequence: TGTGCCAGTAGACCTGCGCTCGGGCTAATGAACACTGAAGCTTTCTTT. It yields the protein CASRPALGLMNTEAFF.

This clone was seen a handful of times. The chain employs TRBV4-2 and TRBJ2-3; D tentatively reads TRBD1 or TRBD2 (5 bases each). V was trimmed by 4 bases and J by 4 bases, leaving 15 bases between them. CDR3 size: 15 residues. CDR1 LGHNA and CDR2 YNFKEQ come from the germline V gene. The CDR3 here is CASSPRDPFPDTQYF. CDR3 DNA sequence: TGTGCCAGCAGCCCCCGGGACCCCTTCCCAGATACGCAGTATTTT.

This rearrangement joins TRBV14 to TRBJ2-5; maybe TRBD2 (6 bases). CDR3 length: 15 residues. CDR1 and CDR2 (germline): SGHDN, FVKESK. Trimming took 3 bases from V and 5 from J, leaving 16 bases between them. The DNA for the CDR3 is TGTGCCAGCAGCCAGGGGGGTCTTCACGGGGAGACCCAGTACTTC. This codes for CASSQGGLHGETQYF.

This clone was recorded once. The rearrangement joins TRBV7-9 to TRBJ1-5; no reliable D call. Trimming pared 4 bases from V and 7 bases from J, leaving 11 bases between. Germline CDR1 reads SEHNR; CDR2 reads FQNEAQ (reference sequence). The CDR3 runs to 13 residues. As DNA, the CDR3 is TGTGCCAGCAGCTCCTGGGGTGAGCAGCCCCAGCATTTT. Translation: CASSSWGEQPQHF.

A few counts support this clone. The rearrangement links TRBV7-9 to TRBJ2-3; 7 bases map to TRBD1. The V and J ends lost 5 bases and 0 bases, in that order; junction bases with no gene match: 5. The germline V gene has CDR1 SEHNR and CDR2 FQNEAQ (reference sequence). CDR3 size: 15 residues. CDR3 sequence (DNA): TGTGCCAGCAGCCTAGGACAGGTTAGCACAGATACGCAGTATTTT. Translated: CASSLGQVSTDTQYF.

V usage is TRBV18 and J usage is TRBJ1-6; possibly TRBD1 for D (5 bases). The germline V gene has CDR1 KGHSH and CDR2 LQKENI. Trimming removed 1 base from V and 8 bases from J, with 9 bases in between. The CDR3 sequence is 14 residues long. CDR3 region: CASSPRQIDSPLHF. The DNA for the CDR3 is TGTGCCAGCTCACCACGACAGATAGATTCACCCCTCCACTTT.

V is TRBV6-4 and J is TRBJ2-3; D is unresolved. The CDR3 contains 15 residues. CDR1 MRHNA and CDR2 SNTAGT come from the germline V gene. V lost 0 bases and J 6 bases, leaving 13 bases between the germline ends. The CDR3 DNA sequence: TGTGCCAGCAGTGACTCGGGCCGCTCTGGCGATACGCAGTATTTT. It translates to CASSDSGRSGDTQYF.

The chain has TRBV11-2 and TRBJ1-1; no clear D. There are 11 residues in the CDR3. Germline lookup yields CDR1 SGHAT and CDR2 FQNNGV. Deletions cut 2 bases from V and 4 bases from J, with 2 bases between. CDR3 coding DNA: TGTGCCAGCAGCTTAACCACTGAAGCTTTCTTT. Amino acids: CASSLTTEAFF. Complete variable domain (other parts from reference TRBV11-2 and TRBJ1-1): EAGVAQSPRYKIIEKRQSVAFWCNPISGHATLYWYQQILGQGPKLLIQFQNNGVVDDSQLPKDRFSAERLKGVDSTLKIQPAKLEDSAVYLCASSLTTEAFFGQGTRLTVV.

The J gene is TRBJ2-7, the V gene TRBV28; tentative D call: TRBD2 (7 bases). Deletions cut 6 bases from V and 2 bases from J, with 14 bases between. The CDR3 has 14 amino acids. The germline V gene encodes CDR1 MDHEN and CDR2 SYDVKM. The CDR3 protein is CASSTEGGTYEQYF. The CDR3 DNA reads TGTGCCAGCAGCACCGAGGGGGGGACCTACGAGCAGTACTTC.

The gene calls are TRBV9 and TRBJ1-3; 9 bases are shared with TRBD1. The CDR3 consists of 15 residues. J gave up 2 bases and V 3 bases, and 3 bases lay outside the gene matches. Germline CDR1 reads SGDLS; CDR2 reads YYNGEE. CDR3 amino acids: CASSARQGAGNTIYF. The CDR3 DNA follows: TGTGCCAGCAGCGCACGACAGGGGGCTGGAAACACCATATATTTT.

The chain carries TRBV4-3 and TRBJ1-4; D uncertain. The CDR3 is made up of 16 amino acids. Germline CDR1 LGHNA, CDR2 YSLEER. Trimming removed 3 bases at V and 5 bases at J, with 16 bases between. CDR3 residues: CASSQTPKVLNEKLFF. For the CDR3, the DNA is TGCGCCAGCAGCCAGACCCCCAAGGTCCTAAATGAAAAACTGTTTTTT.

V usage is TRBV5-1 and J usage is TRBJ2-5; D might be TRBD1 or TRBD2, each matching 5 bases. Germline CDR1 reads SGHRS; CDR2 reads YFSETQ. The CDR3 contains 14 residues. The V end lost 4 bases, the J end lost 3 bases, and 13 bases lay between the germline ends. The CDR3 DNA follows: TGCGCCAGCAGCCAGGGAGAGTTAAAAGAGACCCAGTACTTC. Its translation: CASSQGELKETQYF.

In its sample, this clone was seen once. This rearrangement joins TRBV5-4 to TRBJ1-2; D uncertain. Germline-derived CDR1 and CDR2 are SGHNT and YYREEE (reference sequence). This CDR3 spans 18 amino acids. V dropped 0 bases and J dropped 3 bases, with 21 bases sitting between them. CDR3 loop: CASSLGQRARYIDYGYTF. The CDR3 bases are TGTGCCAGCAGCTTGGGTCAGCGGGCCCGATATATAGACTATGGCTACACCTTC.

This chain links TRBV11-2 with TRBJ1-2, with 7 bases lining up with TRBD1. Germline-derived CDR1 and CDR2 are SGHAT and FQNNGV. Losses at the gene ends were 5 bases for V and 4 bases for J; bases not matched to a gene: 7. CDR3 length equals 14 residues. The DNA for the CDR3 is TGTGCCAGCAGCGTAAACAGGGGAGGCTATGGCTACACCTTC. Protein product: CASSVNRGGYGYTF.

The CDR3 region is CAIREIRDRGNHSNQPQHF. The DNA of the CDR3 is TGTGCCATCAGGGAAATTCGGGACAGGGGGAATCATAGCAATCAGCCCCAGCATTTT. This chain uses TRBV10-3 with TRBJ1-5; 11 nucleotides line up with TRBD1. The CDR3 is made up of 19 amino acids. Germline-derived CDR1 and CDR2 are ENHRY and SYGVKD. V dropped 6 bases and J dropped 0; count of bases not matched to a gene: 13.

This sequence joins TRBV7-2 and TRBJ1-2; a weak D match, TRBD1 (5 bases). CDR1 and CDR2 from the germline V gene are SGHTA and FQGNSA. The V end lost 4 bases, the J end lost 4 bases, and 10 bases lay between the germline ends. The CDR3 is 13 residues long. CDR3 in amino acids: CASSSSGGYGYTF. The CDR3 nucleotides read TGTGCCAGCAGCTCCTCGGGGGGCTATGGCTACACCTTC.

The chain uses TRBV12-3 or TRBV12-4 and TRBJ1-1, with a weak D call TRBD1 (5 bases). The V gene lost 7 bases and the J gene lost 11 bases, with 20 bases spanning the gap. This CDR3 is 13 amino acids long. CDR3 sequence reads: CASTQTAFGTAFF. DNA of the CDR3: TGTGCCAGCACCCAGACAGCCTTTGGAACCGCTTTCTTT.

V is TRBV15 and J is TRBJ1-2, with 12 nucleotides matching TRBD1. There are 15 residues in the CDR3. Germline CDR1 reads LNHNV; CDR2 reads YYDKDF (reference sequence). V shed 5 bases and J 6 bases; nucleotides not matched to a gene: 7. The CDR3 reads CATSDRDRGLNGYTF. In nucleotides, the CDR3 is TGTGCCACCAGCGACCGGGACAGGGGGCTAAATGGCTACACCTTC.

V gene TRBV11-1 combines with J gene TRBJ1-2, with D unclear. The CDR3 has 15 residues. CDR1 SGHAT and CDR2 FQDESV come from the germline V gene (reference sequence). V was clipped by 5 bases and J by 0 bases, with 13 bases between them. The CDR3 DNA reads as TGTGCCAGCAGCCAGAACGGGTGGGCTAACTATGGCTACACCTTC. Its protein product is CASSQNGWANYGYTF. Drawing the rest from reference TRBV11-1 and TRBJ1-2, the complete variable domain is EAEVAQSPRYKITEKSQAVAFWCDPISGHATLYWYRQILGQGPELLVQFQDESVVDDSQLPKDRFSAERLKGVDSTLKIQPAELGDSAMYLCASSQNGWANYGYTFGSGTRLTVV.

This clone was seen a single time. The gene calls are TRBV15 and TRBJ2-1; no clear D. The CDR3 has 15 amino acids. The germline gives CDR1 LNHNV, CDR2 YYDKDF (reference sequence). Trimming removed 0 bases at V and 0 bases at J, with 6 bases between. The CDR3 spells CATSRDKGSYNEQFF. In nucleotides, the CDR3 is TGTGCCACCAGCAGAGATAAGGGCTCCTACAATGAGCAGTTCTTC.

This chain connects TRBV3-1 (or the pseudogene TRBV3-2) to TRBJ2-1; 9 bases match TRBD2. After removal of 2 bases from V and 0 bases from J, the junction contained 2 bases not matched to a gene. Germline V gives CDR1 LGHDT, CDR2 YNNKEL (reference sequence). The CDR3 contains 16 residues. CDR3 nucleotide sequence: TGTGCCAGCAGCCAAAGCGGGGGGACCTCCTACAATGAGCAGTTCTTC. Translated, it gives CASSQSGGTSYNEQFF.

This clone was seen a single time. The V and J genes are TRBV5-1 and TRBJ2-4; 9 bases are a match to TRBD1. The V gene's germline CDR1 is SGHRS and CDR2 YFSETQ. The ends lost 4 bases at V and 8 bases at J; junction bases unmatched: 7. The CDR3 is made up of 14 amino acids. The CDR3 is CASSIGQGKDIQYF. Here the CDR3 DNA reads TGCGCCAGCAGCATAGGACAGGGGAAGGACATTCAGTACTTC.

This chain joins TRBV9 and TRBJ2-7; D is tentatively TRBD1 or TRBD2 (5 bases each). Germline CDR1 reads SGDLS; CDR2 reads YYNGEE. This CDR3 contains 14 residues. Trimming took off 3 bases at V and 2 bases at J, with 12 bases between the two ends. The CDR3 protein is CASSDRDGTYEQYF. The CDR3 DNA is TGTGCCAGCAGCGATAGGGACGGAACCTACGAGCAGTACTTC.

This rearrangement joins TRBV7-2 to TRBJ1-6; 8 positions match TRBD1. Germline V gives CDR1 SGHTA, CDR2 FQGNSA. The CDR3 sequence is 16 residues long. V dropped 5 bases and J dropped 7; count of bases not matched to a gene: 10. CDR3 coding DNA: TGTGCCAGCAGCCCAAGGTGGACAGGGAACAATTCACCCCTCCACTTT. Encoded protein: CASSPRWTGNNSPLHF.

The chain uses TRBV4-3 and TRBJ1-2; TRBD1 agrees at 7 bases. V gave up 6 bases and J gave up 4 bases; unmatched junction bases: 11. This CDR3 contains 15 residues. Germline V gene sequence: CDR1 LGHNA, CDR2 YSLEER. The CDR3 nucleotides read TGCGCCAGCAGTTTTAACCCGGGACAGAGCTATGGCTACACCTTC. Protein sequence: CASSFNPGQSYGYTF.

The chain recombines TRBV28 with TRBJ2-3; D might be TRBD1 (5 bases). CDR1 is MDHEN and CDR2 is SYDVKM in the germline V gene. With 4 bases removed from V and 3 bases from J, the gap between germline ends came to 11 bases. There are 14 residues in the CDR3. CDR3 sequence (DNA): TGTGCCAGCAGTTCAGGGATGGGGACAGATACGCAGTATTTT. Protein product: CASSSGMGTDTQYF.